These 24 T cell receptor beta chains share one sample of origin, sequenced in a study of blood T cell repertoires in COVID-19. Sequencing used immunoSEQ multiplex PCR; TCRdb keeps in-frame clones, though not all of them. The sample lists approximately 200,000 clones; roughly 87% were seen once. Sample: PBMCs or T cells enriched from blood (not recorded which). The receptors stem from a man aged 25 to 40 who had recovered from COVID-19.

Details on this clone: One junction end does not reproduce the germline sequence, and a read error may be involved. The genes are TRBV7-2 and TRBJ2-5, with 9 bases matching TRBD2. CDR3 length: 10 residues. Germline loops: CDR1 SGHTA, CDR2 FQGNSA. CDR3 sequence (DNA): TGTGCCAGCAGCTCGGGACTAGCCGACTTC. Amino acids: CASSSGLADF.

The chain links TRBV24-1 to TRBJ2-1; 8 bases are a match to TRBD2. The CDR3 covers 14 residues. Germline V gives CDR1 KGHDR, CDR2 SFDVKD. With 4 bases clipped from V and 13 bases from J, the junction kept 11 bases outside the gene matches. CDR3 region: CATSDQPGLVSQFF. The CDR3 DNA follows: TGTGCCACCAGTGACCAACCGGGACTAGTAAGTCAGTTCTTC.

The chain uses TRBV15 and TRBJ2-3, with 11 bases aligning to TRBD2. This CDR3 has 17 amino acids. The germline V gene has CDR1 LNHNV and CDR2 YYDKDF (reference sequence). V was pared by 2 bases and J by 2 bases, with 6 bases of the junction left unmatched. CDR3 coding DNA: TGTGCCACCAGCAGACCCGGGACTAGCGGTGACACAGATACGCAGTATTTT. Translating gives CATSRPGTSGDTDTQYF.

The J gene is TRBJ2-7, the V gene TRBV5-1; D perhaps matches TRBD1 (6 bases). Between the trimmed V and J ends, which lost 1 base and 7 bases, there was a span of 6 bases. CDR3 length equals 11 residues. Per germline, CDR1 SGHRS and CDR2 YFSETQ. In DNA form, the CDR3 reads TGCGCCAGCAGCTTGCAGGGGGAGCAGTACTTC. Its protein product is CASSLQGEQYF.

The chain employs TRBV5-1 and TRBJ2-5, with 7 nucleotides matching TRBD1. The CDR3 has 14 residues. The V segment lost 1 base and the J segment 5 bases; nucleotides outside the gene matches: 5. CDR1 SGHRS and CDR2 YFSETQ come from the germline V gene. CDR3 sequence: CASSLTGARETQYF. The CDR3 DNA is TGCGCCAGCAGCTTGACAGGGGCGAGGGAGACCCAGTACTTC.

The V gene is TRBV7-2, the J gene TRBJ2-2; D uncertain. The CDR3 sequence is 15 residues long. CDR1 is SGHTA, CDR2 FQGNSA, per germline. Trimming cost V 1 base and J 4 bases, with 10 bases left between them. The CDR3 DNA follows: TGTGCCAGCAGCTTAGAAACACGATCCACCGGGGAGCTGTTTTTT. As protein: CASSLETRSTGELFF.

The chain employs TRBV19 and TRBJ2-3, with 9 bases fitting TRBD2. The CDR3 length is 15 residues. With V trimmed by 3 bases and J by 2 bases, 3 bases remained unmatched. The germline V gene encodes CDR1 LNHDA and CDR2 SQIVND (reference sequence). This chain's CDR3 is CASSMSGGITDTQYF. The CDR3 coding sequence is TGTGCCAGTAGTATGAGCGGGGGGATCACAGATACGCAGTATTTT.

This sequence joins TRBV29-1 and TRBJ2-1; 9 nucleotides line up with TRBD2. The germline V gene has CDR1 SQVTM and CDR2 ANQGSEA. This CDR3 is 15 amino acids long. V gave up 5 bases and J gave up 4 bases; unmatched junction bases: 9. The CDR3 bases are TGCAGCGTTCTTGCTGGGCTAGCGGGGTACAATGAGCAGTTCTTC. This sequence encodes CSVLAGLAGYNEQFF.

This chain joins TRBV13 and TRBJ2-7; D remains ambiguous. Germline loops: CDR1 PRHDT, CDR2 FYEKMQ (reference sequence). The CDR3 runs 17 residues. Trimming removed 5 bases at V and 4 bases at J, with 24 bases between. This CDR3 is CASSVESPFGGTYEQYF. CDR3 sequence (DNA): TGTGCCAGCAGCGTGGAATCTCCCTTCGGCGGAACATACGAGCAGTACTTC.

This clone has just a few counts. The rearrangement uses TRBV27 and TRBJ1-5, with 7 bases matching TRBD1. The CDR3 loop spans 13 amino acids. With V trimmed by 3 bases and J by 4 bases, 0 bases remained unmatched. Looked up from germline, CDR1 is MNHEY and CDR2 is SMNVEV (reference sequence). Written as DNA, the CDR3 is TGTGCCAGCAGTTTGGACAGGAATCAGCCCCAGCATTTT. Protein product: CASSLDRNQPQHF.

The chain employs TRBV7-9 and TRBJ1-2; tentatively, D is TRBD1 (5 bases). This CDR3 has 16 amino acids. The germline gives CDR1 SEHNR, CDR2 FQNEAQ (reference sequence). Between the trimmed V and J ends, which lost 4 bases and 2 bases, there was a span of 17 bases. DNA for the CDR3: TGTGCCAGCAGCTCACAGTCACAACAGGAGAACTATGGCTACACCTTC. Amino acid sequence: CASSSQSQQENYGYTF. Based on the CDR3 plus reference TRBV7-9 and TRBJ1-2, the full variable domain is DTGVSQNPRHKITKRGQNVTFRCDPISEHNRLYWYRQTLGQGPEFLTYFQNEAQLEKSRLLSDRFSAERPKGSFSTLEIQRTEQGDSAMYLCASSSQSQQENYGYTFGSGTRLTVV.

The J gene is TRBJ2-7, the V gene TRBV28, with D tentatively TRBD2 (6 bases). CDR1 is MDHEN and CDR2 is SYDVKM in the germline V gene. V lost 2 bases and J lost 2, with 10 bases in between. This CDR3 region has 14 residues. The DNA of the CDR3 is TGTGCCAGCAGTTTAACAGCGGGCGCCTACGAGCAGTACTTC. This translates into CASSLTAGAYEQYF.

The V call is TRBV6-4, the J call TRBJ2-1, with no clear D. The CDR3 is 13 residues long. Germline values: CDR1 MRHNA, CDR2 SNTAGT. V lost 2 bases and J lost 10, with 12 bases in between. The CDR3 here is CASSDVPGAEQFF. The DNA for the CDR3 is TGTGCCAGCAGTGACGTCCCCGGAGCCGAGCAGTTCTTC.

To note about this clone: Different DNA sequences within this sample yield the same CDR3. The CDR3 loop is CASSQDTGGATNEKLFF. The CDR3 DNA sequence: TGTGCCAGCAGCCAGGATACCGGGGGAGCAACTAATGAAAAACTGTTTTTT. The chain recombines TRBV4-2 with TRBJ1-4, with D possibly TRBD1 on 5 matching bases. The V and J ends lost 3 bases and 0 bases respectively, with 14 bases between them. Germline CDR1 is LGHNA and CDR2 is YNFKEQ. CDR3 length: 17 residues.

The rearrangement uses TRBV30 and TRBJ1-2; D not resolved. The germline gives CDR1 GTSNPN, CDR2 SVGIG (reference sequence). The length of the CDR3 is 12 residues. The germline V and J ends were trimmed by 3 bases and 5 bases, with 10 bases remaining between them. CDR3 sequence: CAWSTLGYGYTF. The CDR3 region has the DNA TGTGCCTGGAGCACACTCGGGTATGGCTACACCTTC.

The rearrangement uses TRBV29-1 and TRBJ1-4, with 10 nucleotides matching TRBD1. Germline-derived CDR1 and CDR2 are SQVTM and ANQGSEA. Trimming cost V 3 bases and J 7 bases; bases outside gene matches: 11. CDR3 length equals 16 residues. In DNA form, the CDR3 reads TGCAGCGTTGAGGGACAGGGGAGGGTATTGGGTGAAAAACTGTTTTTT. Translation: CSVEGQGRVLGEKLFF. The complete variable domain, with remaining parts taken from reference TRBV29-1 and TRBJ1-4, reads SAVISQKPSRDICQRGTSLTIQCQVDSQVTMMFWYRQQPGQSLTLIATANQGSEATYESGFVIDKFPISRPNLTFSTLTVSNMSPEDSSIYLCSVEGQGRVLGEKLFFGSGTQLSVL.

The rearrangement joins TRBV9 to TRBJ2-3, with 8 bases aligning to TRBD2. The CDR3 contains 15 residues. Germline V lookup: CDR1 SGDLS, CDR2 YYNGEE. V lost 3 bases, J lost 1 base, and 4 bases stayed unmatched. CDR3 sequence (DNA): TGTGCCAGCAGCGCGGGGGGGGCGGGCACAGATACGCAGTATTTT. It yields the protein CASSAGGAGTDTQYF. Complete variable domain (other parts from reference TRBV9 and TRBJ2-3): DSGVTQTPKHLITATGQRVTLRCSPRSGDLSVYWYQQSLDQGLQFLIQYYNGEERAKGNILERFSAQQFPDLHSELNLSSLELGDSALYFCASSAGGAGTDTQYFGPGTRLTVL.

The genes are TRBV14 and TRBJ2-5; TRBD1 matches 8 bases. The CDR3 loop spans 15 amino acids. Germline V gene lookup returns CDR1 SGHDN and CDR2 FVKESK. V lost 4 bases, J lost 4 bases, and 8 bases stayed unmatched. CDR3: CASSPPRTGRETQYF. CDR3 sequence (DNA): TGTGCCAGCAGCCCCCCCCGGACAGGGAGAGAGACCCAGTACTTC.

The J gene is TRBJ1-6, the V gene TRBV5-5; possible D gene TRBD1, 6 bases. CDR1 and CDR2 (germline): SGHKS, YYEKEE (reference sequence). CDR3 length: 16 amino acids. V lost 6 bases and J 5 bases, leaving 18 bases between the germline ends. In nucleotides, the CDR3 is TGTGCCAGCACCCCTGCCCAGGGGTCCAATAATTCACCCCTCCACTTT. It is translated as CASTPAQGSNNSPLHF. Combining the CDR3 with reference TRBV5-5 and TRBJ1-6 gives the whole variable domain DAGVTQSPTHLIKTRGQQVTLRCSPISGHKSVSWYQQVLGQGPQFIFQYYEKEERGRGNFPDRFSARQFPNYSSELNVNALLLGDSALYLCASTPAQGSNNSPLHFGNGTRLTVT.

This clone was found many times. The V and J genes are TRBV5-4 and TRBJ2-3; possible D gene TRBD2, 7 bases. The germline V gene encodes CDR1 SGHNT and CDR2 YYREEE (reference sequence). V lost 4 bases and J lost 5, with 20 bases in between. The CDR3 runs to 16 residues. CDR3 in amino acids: CASSPTGGRTRDTQYF. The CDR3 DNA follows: TGTGCCAGCAGCCCTACGGGGGGCCGAACTAGAGATACGCAGTATTTT. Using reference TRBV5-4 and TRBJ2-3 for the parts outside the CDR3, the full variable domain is ETGVTQSPTHLIKTRGQQVTLRCSSQSGHNTVSWYQQALGQGPQFIFQYYREEENGRGNFPPRFSGLQFPNYSSELNVNALELDDSALYLCASSPTGGRTRDTQYFGPGTRLTVL.

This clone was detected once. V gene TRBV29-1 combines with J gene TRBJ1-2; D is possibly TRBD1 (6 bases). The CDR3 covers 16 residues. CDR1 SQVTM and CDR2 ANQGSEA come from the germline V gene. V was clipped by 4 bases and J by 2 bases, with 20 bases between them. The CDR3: CSVGAERVRGNYGYTF. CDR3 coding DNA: TGCAGCGTTGGGGCGGAAAGGGTCAGGGGAAACTATGGCTACACCTTC.

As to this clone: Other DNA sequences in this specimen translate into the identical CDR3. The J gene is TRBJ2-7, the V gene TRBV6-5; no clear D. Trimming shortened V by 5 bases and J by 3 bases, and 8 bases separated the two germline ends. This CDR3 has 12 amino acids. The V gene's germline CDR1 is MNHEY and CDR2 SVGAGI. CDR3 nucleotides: TGTGCCAGCAGTACGACTGGCTACGAGCAGTACTTC. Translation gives CASSTTGYEQYF.

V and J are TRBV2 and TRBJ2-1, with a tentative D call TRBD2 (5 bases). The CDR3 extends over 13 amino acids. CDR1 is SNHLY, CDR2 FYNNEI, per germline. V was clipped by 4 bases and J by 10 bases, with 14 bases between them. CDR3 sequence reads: CASSVNGLREQFF. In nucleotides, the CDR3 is TGTGCCAGCAGTGTTAACGGACTCCGCGAGCAGTTCTTC.

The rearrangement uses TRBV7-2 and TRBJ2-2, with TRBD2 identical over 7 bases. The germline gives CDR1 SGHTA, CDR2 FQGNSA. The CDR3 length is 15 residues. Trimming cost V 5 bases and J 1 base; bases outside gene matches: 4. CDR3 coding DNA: TGTGCCAGCAGCGGCTGGGGGGGGAACACCGGGGAGCTGTTTTTT. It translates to CASSGWGGNTGELFF. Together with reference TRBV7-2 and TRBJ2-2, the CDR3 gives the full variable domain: GAGVSQSPSNKVTEKGKDVELRCDPISGHTALYWYRQSLGQGLEFLIYFQGNSAPDKSGLPSDRFSAERTGGSVSTLTIQRTQQEDSAVYLCASSGWGGNTGELFFGEGSRLTVL.